One T cell receptor beta chain is described in this entry. Its antigen is unidentified. This specimen belongs to a study of T cell responses to AZD1222 COVID-19 vaccine. V gave up 1 base and J gave up 13 bases, with 14 bases separating them. The CDR3 has 14 residues. Germline lookup yields CDR1 MGHDK and CDR2 SYGVNS. Study results and caveats: Once two AZD1222 doses were given, Spike-specific TCR breadth and depth went up. Baseline serology detected seropositivity in only a handful of AZD1222 recipients. Donors were chiefly white British, with a greater number of females, and clonal diversity was perhaps underestimated. Spike as a whole was targeted by vaccine-associated CD4 TCRs, dominant at 160-218 and 743-854.

Here immunoSEQ multiplex PCR was the method, and the copy in TCRdb shows in-frame clones only, minus some. The sample lists 180,000 or so clones; approximately 88% were seen once. This specimen consisted of peripheral blood, obtained on day 0 of AZD1222 vaccination. This sequence joins TRBV25-1 and TRBJ1-6; D is unresolved. This TCR was sampled from an adult in good health. The CDR3 spells CASSEFTGAFPLHF. The CDR3 bases are TGTGCCAGCAGTGAATTCACGGGCGCATTCCCCCTCCACTTT.